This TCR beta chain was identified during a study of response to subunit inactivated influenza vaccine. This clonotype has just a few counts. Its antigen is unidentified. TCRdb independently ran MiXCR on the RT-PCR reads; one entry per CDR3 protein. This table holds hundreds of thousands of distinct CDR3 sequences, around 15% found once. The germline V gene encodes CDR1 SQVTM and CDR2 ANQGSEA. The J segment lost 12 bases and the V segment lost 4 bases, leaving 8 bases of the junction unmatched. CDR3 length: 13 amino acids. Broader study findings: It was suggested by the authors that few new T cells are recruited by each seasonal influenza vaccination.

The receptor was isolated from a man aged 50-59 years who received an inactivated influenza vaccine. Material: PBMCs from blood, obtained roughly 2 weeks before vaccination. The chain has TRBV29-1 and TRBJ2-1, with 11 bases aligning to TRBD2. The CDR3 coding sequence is TGCAGCGTTGCGGGAGGTAGCGGGGGGGGGCAGTTCTTC. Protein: CSVAGGSGGGQFF.